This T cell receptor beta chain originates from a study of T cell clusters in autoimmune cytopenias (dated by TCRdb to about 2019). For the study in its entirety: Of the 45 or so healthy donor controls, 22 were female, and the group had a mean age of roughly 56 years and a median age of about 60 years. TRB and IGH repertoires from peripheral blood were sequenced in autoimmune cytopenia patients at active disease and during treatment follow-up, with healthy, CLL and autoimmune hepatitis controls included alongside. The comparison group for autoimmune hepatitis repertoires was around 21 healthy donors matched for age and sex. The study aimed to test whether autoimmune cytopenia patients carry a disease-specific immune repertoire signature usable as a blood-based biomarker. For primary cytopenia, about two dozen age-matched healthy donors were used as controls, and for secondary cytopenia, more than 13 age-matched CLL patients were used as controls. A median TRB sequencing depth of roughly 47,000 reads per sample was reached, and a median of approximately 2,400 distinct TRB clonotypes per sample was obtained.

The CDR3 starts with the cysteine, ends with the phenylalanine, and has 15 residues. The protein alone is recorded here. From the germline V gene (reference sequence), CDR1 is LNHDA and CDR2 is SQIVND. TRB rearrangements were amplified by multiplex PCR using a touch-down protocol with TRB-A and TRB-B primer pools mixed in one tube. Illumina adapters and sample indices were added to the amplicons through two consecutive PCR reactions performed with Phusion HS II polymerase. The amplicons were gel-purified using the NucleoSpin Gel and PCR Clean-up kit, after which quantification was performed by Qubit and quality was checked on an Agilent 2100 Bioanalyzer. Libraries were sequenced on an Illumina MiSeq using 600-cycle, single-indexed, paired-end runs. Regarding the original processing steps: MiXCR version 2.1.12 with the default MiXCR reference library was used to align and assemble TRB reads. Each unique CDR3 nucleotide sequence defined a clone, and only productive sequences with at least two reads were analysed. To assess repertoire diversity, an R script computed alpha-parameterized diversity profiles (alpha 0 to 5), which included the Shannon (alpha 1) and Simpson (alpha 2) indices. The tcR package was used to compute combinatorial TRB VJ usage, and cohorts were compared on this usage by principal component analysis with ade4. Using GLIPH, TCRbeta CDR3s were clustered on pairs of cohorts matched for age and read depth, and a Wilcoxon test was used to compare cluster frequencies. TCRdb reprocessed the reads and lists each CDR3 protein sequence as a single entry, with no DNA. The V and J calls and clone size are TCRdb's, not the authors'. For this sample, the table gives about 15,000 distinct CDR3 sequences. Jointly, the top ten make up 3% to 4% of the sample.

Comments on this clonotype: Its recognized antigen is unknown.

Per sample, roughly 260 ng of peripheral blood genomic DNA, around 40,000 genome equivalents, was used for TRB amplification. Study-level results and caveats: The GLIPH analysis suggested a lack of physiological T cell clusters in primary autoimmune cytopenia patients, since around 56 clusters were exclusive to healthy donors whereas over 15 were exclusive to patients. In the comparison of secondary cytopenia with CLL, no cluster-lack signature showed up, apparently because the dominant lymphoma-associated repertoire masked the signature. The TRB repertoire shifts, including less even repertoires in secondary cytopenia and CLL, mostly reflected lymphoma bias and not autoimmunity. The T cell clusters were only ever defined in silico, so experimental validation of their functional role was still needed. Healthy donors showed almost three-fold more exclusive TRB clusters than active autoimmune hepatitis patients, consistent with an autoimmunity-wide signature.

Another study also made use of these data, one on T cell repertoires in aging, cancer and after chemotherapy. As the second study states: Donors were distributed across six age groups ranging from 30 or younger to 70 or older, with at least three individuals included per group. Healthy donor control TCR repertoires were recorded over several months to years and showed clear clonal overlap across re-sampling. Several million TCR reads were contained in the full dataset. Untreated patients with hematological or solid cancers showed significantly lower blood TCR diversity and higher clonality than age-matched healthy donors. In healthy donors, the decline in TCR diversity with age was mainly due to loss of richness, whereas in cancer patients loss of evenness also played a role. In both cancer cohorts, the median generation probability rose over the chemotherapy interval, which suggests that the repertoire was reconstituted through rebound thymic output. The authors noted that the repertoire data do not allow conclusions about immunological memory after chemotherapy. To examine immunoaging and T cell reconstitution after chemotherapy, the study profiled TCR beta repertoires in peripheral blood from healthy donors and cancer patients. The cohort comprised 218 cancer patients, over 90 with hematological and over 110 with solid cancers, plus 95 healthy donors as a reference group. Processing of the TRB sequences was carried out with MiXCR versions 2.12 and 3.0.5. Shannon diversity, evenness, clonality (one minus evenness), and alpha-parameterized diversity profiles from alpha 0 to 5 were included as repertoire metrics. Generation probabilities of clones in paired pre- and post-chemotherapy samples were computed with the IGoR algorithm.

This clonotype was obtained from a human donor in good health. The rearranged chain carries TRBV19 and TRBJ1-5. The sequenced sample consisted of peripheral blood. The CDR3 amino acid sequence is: CASSILAKGNQPQHF.